The 4 T cell receptor beta chains given below trace back to one sample, sequenced in a study of a mutant IDH1 vaccine in newly diagnosed glioma. Assay: immunoSEQ multiplex PCR; the TCRdb copy retains only in-frame clones and omits some. The data contain 50,000 to 75,000 clones, 91% of them seen just once; the ten biggest clones take up 2% to 3%. The sample's time point: baseline, week 1 (first vaccination visit). Treatment reported: pre-vaccination baseline after standard-of-care therapy. The specimen comprised PBMCs, sampled from a glioma patient treated with radiotherapy, temozolomide or both. The receptors derive from a man aged 45-65 years with glioma.

The rearrangement links TRBV5-1 to TRBJ1-6; 8 bases agree with TRBD1. This CDR3 is 14 amino acids long. V trimming: 4 bases; J trimming: 10 bases; junction bases outside the gene matches: 7. Germline V gives CDR1 SGHRS, CDR2 YFSETQ. Written as DNA, the CDR3 is TGCGCCAGCAGCAGGACAGGGACCGAATCACCCCTCCACTTT. Amino acids: CASSRTGTESPLHF.

V gene TRBV7-2 combines with J gene TRBJ1-5; D is ambiguous. Germline CDR1 is SGHTA and CDR2 is FQGNSA. The length of the CDR3 is 16 residues. Between the trimmed V and J ends, which lost 0 bases and 0 bases, there was a span of 9 bases. The CDR3 bases are TGTGCCAGCAGCTTAGCCCCAGGCTATAGCAATCAGCCCCAGCATTTT. Its translation is CASSLAPGYSNQPQHF.

The genes are TRBV30 and TRBJ1-3, with no clear D. The germline V gene encodes CDR1 GTSNPN and CDR2 SVGIG (reference sequence). CDR3 length: 14 residues. V gave up 2 bases and J gave up 4 bases, with 12 bases separating them. This CDR3 is CAWSIGQLGNTIYF. The DNA of the CDR3 is TGTGCCTGGAGTATAGGCCAGCTCGGAAACACCATATATTTT.

J is TRBJ1-2 and V is TRBV2; 7 nucleotides agree with TRBD1. After removal of 6 bases from V and 4 bases from J, the junction contained 8 bases not matched to a gene. Germline V gene lookup returns CDR1 SNHLY and CDR2 FYNNEI. The CDR3 has 14 amino acids. This CDR3 reads CASSADRVPYGYTF. The CDR3 bases are TGTGCCAGCAGCGCCGACAGGGTCCCCTATGGCTACACCTTC. Based on the CDR3 plus reference TRBV2 and TRBJ1-2, the full variable domain is EPEVTQTPSHQVTQMGQEVILRCVPISNHLYFYWYRQILGQKVEFLVSFYNNEISEKSEIFDDQFSVERPDGSNFTLKIRSTKLEDSAMYFCASSADRVPYGYTFGSGTRLTVV.